This T cell receptor (beta chain) was documented in a study of T cell responses to AZD1222 COVID-19 vaccine. Assay used: immunoSEQ multiplex PCR; TCRdb lists only in-frame clones, some missing. The table lists 150,000 or so clones, under 95% of them singletons. With 6 bases clipped from V and 1 base from J, the junction kept 2 bases outside the gene matches. CDR1 MNHEY and CDR2 SVGAGI come from the germline V gene. The CDR3 has 13 residues. The sample consisted of peripheral blood, taken on day 0 of AZD1222 vaccination. V is TRBV6-5 and J is TRBJ1-1, with 7 nucleotides matching TRBD1. This sequence originates from an adult in good health. CDR3 coding DNA: TGTGCCAGCAGACGGACAGGGAACACTGAAGCTTTCTTT. Translating it yields CASRRTGNTEAFF.